The 8 T cell receptor beta chains reported below all come from one sample, sequenced in a study of CD8+ T cells in alopecia areata. Extraction and reverse transcription of RNA yielded cDNA as the sequencing template. The table came from immunoSEQ multiplex PCR; TCRdb's copy has only in-frame clones and leaves some out. Of almost 250,000 clones listed, 65% to 70% are singletons. The sample was CD4+ T cells sorted from blood, taken at week 0. These receptors originate from a human donor with alopecia areata.

The V and J genes are TRBV5-1 and TRBJ2-7, with TRBD1 matching over 8 bases. This CDR3 spans 14 amino acids. In germline, CDR1 is SGHRS, CDR2 YFSETQ. Unmatched junction bases numbered 3, after V lost 2 bases and J lost 2 bases. The chain's CDR3 is CASSFGTGAYEQYF. CDR3 nucleotides: TGCGCCAGCAGCTTTGGGACAGGAGCCTACGAGCAGTACTTC.

Worth noting for this clone: Additional DNA sequences in this sample encode the identical CDR3. The CDR3 nucleotides are TGCGCCAGCAGCCTAGGGACTAGCGGGCAAGAGACCCAGTACTTC. Amino acid sequence: CASSLGTSGQETQYF. The rearrangement joins TRBV5-1 to TRBJ2-5; 12 positions agree with TRBD2. J gave up 2 bases and V 4 bases, and 3 bases lay outside the gene matches. Per the germline V gene, CDR1 is SGHRS and CDR2 is YFSETQ. The CDR3 length is 15 residues.

This chain connects TRBV5-6 to TRBJ1-3, with 7 bases fitting TRBD1. Germline CDR1 reads SGHDT; CDR2 reads YYEEEE. J was trimmed by 4 bases and V by 5 bases; bases with no gene match: 9. The CDR3 extends over 15 amino acids. The CDR3 is CASRLTGTPGNTIYF. DNA for the CDR3: TGTGCCAGCAGATTGACAGGGACCCCCGGAAACACCATATATTTT.

The rearrangement uses TRBV30 and TRBJ1-3, with TRBD1 matching over 7 bases. CDR3 length equals 17 residues. Looked up from germline, CDR1 is GTSNPN and CDR2 is SVGIG (reference sequence). Losses at the gene ends were 3 bases for V and 1 base for J; bases not matched to a gene: 12. The DNA of the CDR3 is TGTGCCTGGAGAAGACCGGGACAGTCAGGTTCTGGAAACACCATATATTTT. It codes for CAWRRPGQSGSGNTIYF. The full variable domain, rest sourced from reference TRBV30 and TRBJ1-3, is SQTIHQWPATLVQPVGSPLSLECTVEGTSNPNLYWYRQAAGRGLQLLFYSVGIGQISSEVPQNLSASRPQDRQFILSSKKLLLSDSGFYLCAWRRPGQSGSGNTIYFGEGSWLTVV.

The rearrangement joins TRBV19 to TRBJ2-1, with D uncertain. Germline loops: CDR1 LNHDA, CDR2 SQIVND (reference sequence). The V end lost 5 bases, the J end lost 6 bases, and 11 bases lay between the germline ends. This CDR3 contains 13 residues. CDR3 coding DNA: TGTGCCAGTAGTGTGCATCGCGGCAATGAGCAGTTCTTC. Its protein product is CASSVHRGNEQFF.

The chain combines TRBV6-1 with TRBJ1-4, with a tentative D call TRBD1 (6 bases). This CDR3 is 15 amino acids long. Looked up from germline, CDR1 is MNHNS and CDR2 is SASEGT. Trimming shortened V by 4 bases and J by 10 bases, and 19 bases separated the two germline ends. CDR3 in amino acids: CASSVGASGDGKLFF. CDR3 nucleotide sequence: TGTGCCAGCAGTGTCGGTGCATCAGGGGACGGAAAACTGTTTTTT.

The chain employs TRBV7-8 and TRBJ2-7; D is undetermined. Germline values: CDR1 SGHVS, CDR2 FQNEAQ. Trimming cost V 10 bases and J 5 bases, with 21 bases left between them. This CDR3 has 14 amino acids. The CDR3 region has the DNA TGTGCCACTCGACCGGATGACATAAACCACGAGCAGTACTTC. Translating gives CATRPDDINHEQYF.

This clone has a single count. The chain couples TRBV5-1 to TRBJ2-7; D gene ambiguous. The V gene lost 3 bases and the J gene lost 0 bases, with 7 bases spanning the gap. This CDR3 comprises 13 residues. CDR1 is SGHRS, CDR2 YFSETQ, per germline. CDR3 protein: CASSYTVSYEQYF. CDR3 DNA: TGCGCCAGCAGCTACACAGTCTCCTACGAGCAGTACTTC.